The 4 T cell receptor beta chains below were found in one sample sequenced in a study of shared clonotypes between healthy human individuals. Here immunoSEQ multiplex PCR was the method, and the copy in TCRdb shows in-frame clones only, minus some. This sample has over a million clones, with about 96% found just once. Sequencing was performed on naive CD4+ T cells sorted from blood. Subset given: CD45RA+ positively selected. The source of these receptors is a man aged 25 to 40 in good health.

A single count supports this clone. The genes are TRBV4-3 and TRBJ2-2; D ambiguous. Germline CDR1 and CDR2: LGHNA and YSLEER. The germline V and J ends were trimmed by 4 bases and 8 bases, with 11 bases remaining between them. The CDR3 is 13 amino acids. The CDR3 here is CASSPRPQGELFF. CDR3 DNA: TGCGCCAGCAGCCCGCGCCCGCAGGGGGAGCTGTTTTTT.

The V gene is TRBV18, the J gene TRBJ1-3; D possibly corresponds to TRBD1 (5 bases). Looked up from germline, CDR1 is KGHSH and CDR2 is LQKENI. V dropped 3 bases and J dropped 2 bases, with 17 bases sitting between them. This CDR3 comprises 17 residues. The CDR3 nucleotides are TGTGCCAGCTCACCCACGACACAGGCTACACCTGGAAACACCATATATTTT. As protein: CASSPTTQATPGNTIYF.

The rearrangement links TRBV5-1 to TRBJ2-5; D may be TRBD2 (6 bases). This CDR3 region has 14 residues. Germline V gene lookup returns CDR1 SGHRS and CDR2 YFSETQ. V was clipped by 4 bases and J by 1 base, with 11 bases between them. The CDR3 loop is CASSIPGSQETQYF. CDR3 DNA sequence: TGCGCCAGCAGCATACCCGGGAGCCAAGAGACCCAGTACTTC.

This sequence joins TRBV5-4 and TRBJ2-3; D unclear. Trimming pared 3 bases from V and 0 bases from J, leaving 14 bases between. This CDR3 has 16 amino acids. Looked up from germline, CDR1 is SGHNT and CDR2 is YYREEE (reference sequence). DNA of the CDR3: TGTGCCAGCAGCTCCCCGGGCCACGGGAGCACAGATACGCAGTATTTT. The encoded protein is CASSSPGHGSTDTQYF.